The clone carrying this T cell receptor (beta chain) was observed at least ten times. CDR1 is SGHTA and CDR2 is FQGNSA in the germline V gene. Trimming removed 5 bases from V and 5 bases from J; junction bases left unmatched: 6. This CDR3 is 15 amino acids long. TCRdb fed the PCR reads into MiXCR, producing one record per CDR3 protein. Of approximately 12,000 distinct CDR3 sequences in the sample, less than 65% were seen once. This sample was taken from a study of tumor-infiltrating lymphocytes in oesophageal squamous cell carcinoma. The receptor comes from a male donor with esophageal squamous cell carcinoma. This chain uses TRBV7-2 with TRBJ2-5, with 12 bases identical to TRBD2. Sequencing was performed on esophageal tumor tissue. The CDR3 DNA reads TGTGCCAGCAGCCTCCAGACTAGCGGGGGCGAGACCCAGTACTTC. It is translated as CASSLQTSGGETQYF.